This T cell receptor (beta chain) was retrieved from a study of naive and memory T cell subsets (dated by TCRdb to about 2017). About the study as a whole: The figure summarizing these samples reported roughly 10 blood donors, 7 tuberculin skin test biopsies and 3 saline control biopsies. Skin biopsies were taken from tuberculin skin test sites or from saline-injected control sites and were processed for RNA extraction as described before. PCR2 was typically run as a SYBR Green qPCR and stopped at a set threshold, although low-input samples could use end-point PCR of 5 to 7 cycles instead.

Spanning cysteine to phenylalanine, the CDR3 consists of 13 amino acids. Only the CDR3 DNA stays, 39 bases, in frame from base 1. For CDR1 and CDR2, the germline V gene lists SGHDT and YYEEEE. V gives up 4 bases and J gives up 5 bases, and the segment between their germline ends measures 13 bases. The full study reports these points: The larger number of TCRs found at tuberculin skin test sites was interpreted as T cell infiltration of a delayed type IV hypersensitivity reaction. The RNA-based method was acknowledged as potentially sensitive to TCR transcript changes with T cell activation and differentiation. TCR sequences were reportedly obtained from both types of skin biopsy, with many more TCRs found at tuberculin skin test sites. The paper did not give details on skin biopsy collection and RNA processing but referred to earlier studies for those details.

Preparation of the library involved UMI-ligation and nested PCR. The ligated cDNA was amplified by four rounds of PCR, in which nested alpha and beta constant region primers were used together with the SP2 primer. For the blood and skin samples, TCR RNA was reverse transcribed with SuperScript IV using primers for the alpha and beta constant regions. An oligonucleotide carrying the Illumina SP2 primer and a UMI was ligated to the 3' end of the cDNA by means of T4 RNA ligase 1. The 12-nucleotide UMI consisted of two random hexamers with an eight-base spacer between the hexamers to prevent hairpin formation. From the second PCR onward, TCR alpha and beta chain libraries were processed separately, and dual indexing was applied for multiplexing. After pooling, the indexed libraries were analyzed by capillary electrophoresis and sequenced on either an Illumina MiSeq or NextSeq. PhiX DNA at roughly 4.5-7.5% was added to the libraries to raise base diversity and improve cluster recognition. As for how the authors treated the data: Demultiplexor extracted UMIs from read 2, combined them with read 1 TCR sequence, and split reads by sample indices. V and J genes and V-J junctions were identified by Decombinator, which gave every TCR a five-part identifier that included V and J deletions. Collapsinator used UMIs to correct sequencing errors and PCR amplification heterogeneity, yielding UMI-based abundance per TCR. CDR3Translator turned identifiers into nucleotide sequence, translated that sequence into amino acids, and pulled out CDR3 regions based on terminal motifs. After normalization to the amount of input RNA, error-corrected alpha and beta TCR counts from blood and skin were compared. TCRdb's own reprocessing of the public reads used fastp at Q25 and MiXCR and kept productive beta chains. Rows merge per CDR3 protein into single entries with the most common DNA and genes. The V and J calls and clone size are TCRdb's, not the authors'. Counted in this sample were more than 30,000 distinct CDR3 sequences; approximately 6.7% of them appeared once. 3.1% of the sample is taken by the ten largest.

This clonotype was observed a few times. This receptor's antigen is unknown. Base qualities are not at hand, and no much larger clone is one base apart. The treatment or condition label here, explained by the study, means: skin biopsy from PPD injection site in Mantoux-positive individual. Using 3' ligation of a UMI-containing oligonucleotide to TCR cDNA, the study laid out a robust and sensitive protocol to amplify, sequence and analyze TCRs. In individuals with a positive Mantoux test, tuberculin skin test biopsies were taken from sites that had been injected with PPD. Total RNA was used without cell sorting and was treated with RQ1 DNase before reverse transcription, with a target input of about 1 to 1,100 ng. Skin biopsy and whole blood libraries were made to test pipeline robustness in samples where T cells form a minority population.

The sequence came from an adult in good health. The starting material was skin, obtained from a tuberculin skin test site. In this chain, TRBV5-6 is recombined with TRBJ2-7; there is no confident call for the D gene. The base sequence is TGTGCCAGCAGCCCAGCGTCTGGGGACGAGCAGTACTTC. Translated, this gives CASSPASGDEQYF.